The 30 T cell receptor beta chains listed next were all sequenced from one sample in a study of memory CD4+ T cells and cytomegalovirus serostatus. Assay used: immunoSEQ multiplex PCR; TCRdb lists only in-frame clones, some missing. The sample contains about 50,000 clones, 82% of which appear only once. The sort gate was single viable CD3+CD4+CD8-CD45RO+ cells for memory CD4+ T cells. The sequenced sample was memory CD4+ T cells from blood. The origin of the receptors is an adult in good health and CMV-seronegative.

The chain links TRBV5-4 to TRBJ2-7, with no clear D. The CDR3 is 14 residues long. Trimming left V 4 bases short and J 0 bases short, with 11 bases between. The germline CDR1 and CDR2 sequences are SGHNT and YYREEE (reference sequence). The CDR3 reads CASSPETSSYEQYF. The CDR3 nucleotides are TGTGCCAGCAGCCCCGAGACGAGCTCCTACGAGCAGTACTTC.

The chain combines TRBV5-1 with TRBJ1-1, with D uncertain. The CDR3 is 14 amino acids. The ends were cut back, 4 bases at V and 3 bases at J, with 13 bases in the middle. The germline CDR1 and CDR2 sequences are SGHRS and YFSETQ. CDR3 residues: CASSREPGDTEAFF. CDR3 coding DNA: TGCGCCAGCAGCCGGGAGCCTGGGGACACTGAAGCTTTCTTT.

The chain combines TRBV7-3 with TRBJ2-7; 9 bases fit TRBD1. There are 15 residues in the CDR3. Unmatched junction bases numbered 9, after V lost 5 bases and J lost 4 bases. CDR1 is SGHTA and CDR2 is FQGTGA in the germline V gene. This CDR3 is CASSKQGAGKYEQYF. CDR3 nucleotide sequence: TGTGCCAGCAGCAAACAGGGGGCCGGGAAATACGAGCAGTACTTC.

CDR3 sequence reads: CATSREPGRRAEKLFF. CDR3 in DNA: TGTGCCACCAGCAGGGAACCAGGGCGGCGGGCTGAAAAACTGTTTTTT. The chain links TRBV15 to TRBJ1-4; a weak D match, TRBD1 (5 bases). V was cut by 3 bases and J by 7 bases, with 18 bases left in between. CDR1 LNHNV and CDR2 YYDKDF come from the germline V gene (reference sequence). The CDR3 totals 16 residues.

J is TRBJ1-1 and V is TRBV4-3, with 10 bases fitting TRBD1. Germline V lookup: CDR1 LGHNA, CDR2 YSLEER. V lost 6 bases to trimming and J lost 5 bases; unmatched junction nucleotides: 3. This CDR3 spans 13 amino acids. The DNA for the CDR3 is TGCGCCAGCAGTACGGACAGGGGGACTGAAGCTTTCTTT. Protein sequence: CASSTDRGTEAFF.

The chain is built from TRBV5-1 and TRBJ1-4; 7 bases fit TRBD1. V lost 3 bases to trimming and J lost 2 bases; unmatched junction nucleotides: 7. This CDR3 has 16 residues. The germline V gene has CDR1 SGHRS and CDR2 YFSETQ. The CDR3 region has the DNA TGCGCCAGCAGCTGGACGGGGGGACAGACTAATGAAAAACTGTTTTTT. Translated: CASSWTGGQTNEKLFF.

Here the CDR3 DNA reads TGTGCCACCAGCAGAGATCTCGGTCTAAAGAATTCACCCCTCCACTTT. Translation gives CATSRDLGLKNSPLHF. This sequence joins TRBV15 and TRBJ1-6; D unclear. Per the germline V gene, CDR1 is LNHNV and CDR2 is YYDKDF (reference sequence). This CDR3 comprises 16 residues. V shed 0 bases and J shed 7 bases, with 13 bases lying between them. Complete variable domain (other parts from reference TRBV15 and TRBJ1-6): DAMVIQNPRYQVTQFGKPVTLSCSQTLNHNVMYWYQQKSSQAPKLLFHYYDKDFNNEADTPDNFQSRRPNTSFCFLDIRSPGLGDTAMYLCATSRDLGLKNSPLHFGNGTRLTVT.

This chain links TRBV7-6 with TRBJ2-7; TRBD1 matches 7 bases. The trim removed 4 bases at V and 7 bases at J, leaving 13 bases unmatched. The CDR3 consists of 15 residues. Germline CDR1 and CDR2: SGHVS and FNYEAQ. The CDR3 DNA reads as TGTGCCAGCAGCTCACGACAGGGAGAATTTGATGAGCAGTACTTC. As protein: CASSSRQGEFDEQYF.

V usage is TRBV5-1 and J usage is TRBJ2-3, with 15 bases matching TRBD2. The CDR3 extends over 17 amino acids. Germline V gene data show CDR1 as SGHRS and CDR2 as YFSETQ. Trimming removed 4 bases from V and 2 bases from J; junction bases left unmatched: 5. The CDR3 DNA reads as TGCGCCAGCAGCCGCGGACTAGCGGGGGGGAACACAGATACGCAGTATTTT. Its translation is CASSRGLAGGNTDTQYF.

The chain recombines TRBV6-1 with TRBJ1-3; D perhaps matches TRBD1 (6 bases). With 8 bases removed from V and 5 bases from J, the gap between germline ends came to 16 bases. CDR1 and CDR2 from the germline V gene are MNHNS and SASEGT. CDR3 size: 14 residues. CDR3 residues: CASLGAANRNTIYF. The CDR3 nucleotides are TGTGCCAGCTTGGGGGCAGCGAACCGAAACACCATATATTTT.

The chain uses TRBV21-1 and TRBJ2-7; the table calls TRBD1, which could not be checked here. TRBV21-1 is a recognized pseudogene. The CDR3 totals 14 residues. CDR3 in DNA: TGTGCCAGCAGCAAAGGTGGGACAGGGATCGAGCAGTACTTC. Encoded protein: CASSKGGTGIEQYF.

The gene calls are TRBV2 and TRBJ2-1, with a weak D call TRBD1 (7 bases). The V and J ends lost 5 bases and 8 bases respectively, with 13 bases between them. The CDR3 contains 13 residues. In germline, CDR1 is SNHLY, CDR2 FYNNEI. The CDR3 DNA is TGTGCCAGCAGTTACCAGGGGGGCCATGAGCAGTTCTTC. Its protein is CASSYQGGHEQFF. Complete variable domain (other parts from reference TRBV2 and TRBJ2-1): EPEVTQTPSHQVTQMGQEVILRCVPISNHLYFYWYRQILGQKVEFLVSFYNNEISEKSEIFDDQFSVERPDGSNFTLKIRSTKLEDSAMYFCASSYQGGHEQFFGPGTRLTVL.

This chain joins TRBV5-4 and TRBJ1-1, with 10 bases matching TRBD1. Unmatched junction bases numbered 6, after V lost 3 bases and J lost 4 bases. The CDR3 has 15 residues. Germline values: CDR1 SGHNT, CDR2 YYREEE (reference sequence). DNA for the CDR3: TGTGCCAGCAGCTCCAGACAGGGGGCGGGCACTGAAGCTTTCTTT. Translating gives CASSSRQGAGTEAFF. Using reference TRBV5-4 and TRBJ1-1 for the parts outside the CDR3, the full variable domain is ETGVTQSPTHLIKTRGQQVTLRCSSQSGHNTVSWYQQALGQGPQFIFQYYREEENGRGNFPPRFSGLQFPNYSSELNVNALELDDSALYLCASSSRQGAGTEAFFGQGTRLTVV.

The chain recombines TRBV19 with TRBJ1-2; D not certain. CDR1 LNHDA and CDR2 SQIVND come from the germline V gene (reference sequence). V was clipped by 5 bases and J by 8 bases, with 12 bases between them. This CDR3 has 12 amino acids. The CDR3 coding sequence is TGTGCCAGTAGTTATAGTAGATCCGGCTACACCTTC. It encodes CASSYSRSGYTF.

The genes are TRBV9 and TRBJ1-4, with TRBD1 matching over 9 bases. J was trimmed by 6 bases and V by 0 bases; bases with no gene match: 3. The V gene's germline CDR1 is SGDLS and CDR2 YYNGEE. This CDR3 comprises 15 residues. CDR3 sequence: CASSVDGTGYEKLFF. The CDR3 DNA sequence: TGTGCCAGCAGCGTAGACGGGACAGGGTATGAAAAACTGTTTTTT.

The chain has TRBV5-1 and TRBJ1-3; no clear D. Trimming shortened V by 4 bases and J by 0 bases, and 17 bases separated the two germline ends. The germline V gene has CDR1 SGHRS and CDR2 YFSETQ. This CDR3 has 17 amino acids. The CDR3 loop reads CASSPSLTTGSGNTIYF. The CDR3 DNA follows: TGCGCCAGCAGCCCCTCGTTAACCACGGGCTCTGGAAACACCATATATTTT.

V usage is TRBV6-6 and J usage is TRBJ1-2; D ambiguous. The CDR3 extends over 14 amino acids. The V gene's germline CDR1 is MNHNY and CDR2 SVGAGI (reference sequence). The V and J ends lost 2 bases and 0 bases respectively, with 7 bases between them. The CDR3 loop is CASSYADSNYGYTF. Written as DNA, the CDR3 is TGTGCCAGCAGTTACGCAGATTCTAACTATGGCTACACCTTC.

The chain uses TRBV5-1 and TRBJ1-3, with 9 bases fitting TRBD1. The germline V gene encodes CDR1 SGHRS and CDR2 YFSETQ. V lost 5 bases, J lost 1 base, and 4 bases stayed unmatched. CDR3 length equals 15 residues. The CDR3 DNA is TGCGCCAGCAGTCTGACAGGGGGATCTGGAAACACCATATATTTT. Protein: CASSLTGGSGNTIYF.

J is TRBJ2-5 and V is TRBV6-5, with 8 nucleotides matching TRBD1. Germline lookup yields CDR1 MNHEY and CDR2 SVGAGI. CDR3 length: 14 residues. Unmatched junction bases numbered 8, after V lost 6 bases and J lost 5 bases. The CDR3 protein is CASRLQGDGETQYF. The CDR3, as DNA: TGTGCCAGCAGATTACAGGGGGATGGGGAGACCCAGTACTTC.

The chain links TRBV27 to TRBJ2-1, with TRBD1 matching 8 bases. The germline CDR1 and CDR2 sequences are MNHEY and SMNVEV (reference sequence). The junction had 13 bases not matched to a gene; V was cut back by 6 bases and J by 9 bases. The CDR3 loop spans 15 amino acids. The CDR3 nucleotides are TGTGCCAGCAGATTCAGGGGGCGCGGTTTGGGTGAGCAGTTCTTC. Protein: CASRFRGRGLGEQFF.

The chain carries TRBV19 and TRBJ2-2; D is possibly TRBD2 (6 bases). The CDR3 is 14 residues long. Germline V lookup: CDR1 LNHDA, CDR2 SQIVND (reference sequence). V was cut by 4 bases and J by 9 bases, with 15 bases left in between. DNA of the CDR3: TGTGCCAGTAGTAAGGGGCAGGGAGGTAGGGAGCTGTTTTTT. As protein: CASSKGQGGRELFF.

The V and J genes are TRBV7-2 and TRBJ1-1; no firm D call. The CDR3 covers 17 residues. The V gene lost 1 base and the J gene lost 0 bases, with 15 bases spanning the gap. Looked up from germline, CDR1 is SGHTA and CDR2 is FQGNSA. The CDR3 DNA follows: TGTGCCAGCAGCTTAGTGGTCCAGAGGTTAATGAACACTGAAGCTTTCTTT. It yields the protein CASSLVVQRLMNTEAFF.

CDR3 nucleotide sequence: TGTGCCAGCAGCTTAGGGGGGAGAAGCTATGGCTACACCTTC. Translated: CASSLGGRSYGYTF. The chain recombines TRBV7-9 with TRBJ1-2, with D possibly being TRBD1 (5 bases). This CDR3 has 14 amino acids. V lost 1 base and J 4 bases, leaving 10 bases between the germline ends. CDR1 SEHNR and CDR2 FQNEAQ come from the germline V gene (reference sequence).

J is TRBJ1-4 and V is TRBV25-1; tentatively, D is TRBD1 (5 bases). Trimming removed 2 bases from V and 8 bases from J, with 12 bases in between. The germline CDR1 and CDR2 sequences are MGHDK and SYGVNS. The CDR3 is 14 amino acids. CDR3 sequence (DNA): TGTGCCAGCAGTGAAACAGGCCATGGGGAAAAACTGTTTTTT. Translation gives CASSETGHGEKLFF.

This rearrangement joins TRBV27 to TRBJ2-4, with D tentatively TRBD2 (5 bases). Germline loops: CDR1 MNHEY, CDR2 SMNVEV (reference sequence). Trimming removed 6 bases at V and 7 bases at J, with 13 bases between. The CDR3 has 13 residues. In DNA, the CDR3 is TGTGCCAGCAGACCCGGGAATAGGAACATTCAGTACTTC. Translation: CASRPGNRNIQYF.

The chain joins TRBV6-1 to TRBJ1-6, with TRBD1 as a possible D gene (5 bases). This CDR3 comprises 15 residues. V lost 5 bases, J lost 9 bases, and 17 bases lay in between. Germline CDR1 is MNHNS and CDR2 is SASEGT. The CDR3 loop reads CASSQIHGAGSPLHF. CDR3 DNA: TGTGCCAGCAGTCAAATACATGGGGCGGGTTCACCCCTCCACTTT.

This clone turned up a few times. V gene TRBV7-9 combines with J gene TRBJ2-1; 9 bases are shared with TRBD1. J lost 8 bases, V lost 4 bases, and 9 bases had no gene match. This CDR3 has 15 residues. CDR1 SEHNR and CDR2 FQNEAQ come from the germline V gene (reference sequence). This chain's CDR3 is CASSSPTGGSDEQFF. In nucleotides, the CDR3 is TGTGCCAGCAGCTCTCCGACAGGGGGAAGTGATGAGCAGTTCTTC.

This chain uses TRBV7-8 with TRBJ2-2; maybe TRBD1 (6 bases). Germline assignment: CDR1 SGHVS and CDR2 FQNEAQ. This CDR3 has 15 amino acids. Between the trimmed V and J ends, which lost 5 bases and 0 bases, there was a span of 10 bases. The CDR3 sequence is CASSPRTANTGELFF. In DNA, the CDR3 is TGTGCCAGCAGCCCCAGGACAGCGAACACCGGGGAGCTGTTTTTT.

This clone was counted between two and nine times. The chain uses TRBV2 and TRBJ2-5; D uncertain. This CDR3 contains 14 residues. The ends were cut back, 4 bases at V and 3 bases at J, with 12 bases in the middle. CDR1 SNHLY and CDR2 FYNNEI come from the germline V gene. The CDR3 sequence is CASSVFATEETQYF. The CDR3 DNA follows: TGTGCCAGCAGTGTATTCGCTACAGAAGAGACCCAGTACTTC.

The V call is TRBV30, the J call TRBJ1-2; the D gene is possibly TRBD1 (5 bases). CDR3 length equals 15 residues. V lost 1 base and J 3 bases, leaving 15 bases between the germline ends. The germline CDR1 and CDR2 sequences are GTSNPN and SVGIG (reference sequence). The CDR3 nucleotides are TGTGCCTGGAGTGGGGGGATCCTCTCGCACTATGGCTACACCTTC. Amino acid sequence: CAWSGGILSHYGYTF.